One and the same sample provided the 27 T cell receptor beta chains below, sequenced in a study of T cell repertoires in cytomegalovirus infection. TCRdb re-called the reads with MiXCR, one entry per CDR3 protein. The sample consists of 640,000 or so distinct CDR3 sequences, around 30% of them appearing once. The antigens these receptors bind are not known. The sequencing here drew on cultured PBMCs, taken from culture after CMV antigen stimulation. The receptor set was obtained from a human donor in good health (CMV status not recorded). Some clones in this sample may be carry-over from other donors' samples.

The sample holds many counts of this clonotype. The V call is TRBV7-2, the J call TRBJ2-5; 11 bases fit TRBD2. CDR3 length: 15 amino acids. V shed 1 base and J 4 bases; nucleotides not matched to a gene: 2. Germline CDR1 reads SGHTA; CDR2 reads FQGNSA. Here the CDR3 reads CASSLGGTSGETQYF. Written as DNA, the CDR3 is TGTGCCAGCAGCTTAGGTGGGACTAGCGGAGAGACCCAGTACTTC.

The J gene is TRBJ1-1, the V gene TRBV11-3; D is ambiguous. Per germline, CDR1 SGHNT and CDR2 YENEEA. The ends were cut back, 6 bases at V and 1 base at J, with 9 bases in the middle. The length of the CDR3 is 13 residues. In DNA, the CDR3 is TGTGCCAGCAGTGCGCGGACGAACACTGAAGCTTTCTTT. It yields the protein CASSARTNTEAFF.

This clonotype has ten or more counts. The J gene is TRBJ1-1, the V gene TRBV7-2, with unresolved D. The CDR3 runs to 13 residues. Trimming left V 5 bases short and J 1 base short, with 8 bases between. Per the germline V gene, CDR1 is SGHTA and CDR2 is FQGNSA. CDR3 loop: CASSRTRNTEAFF. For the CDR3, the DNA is TGTGCCAGCAGCCGTACGAGGAACACTGAAGCTTTCTTT. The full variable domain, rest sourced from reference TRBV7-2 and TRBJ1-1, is GAGVSQSPSNKVTEKGKDVELRCDPISGHTALYWYRQSLGQGLEFLIYFQGNSAPDKSGLPSDRFSAERTGGSVSTLTIQRTQQEDSAVYLCASSRTRNTEAFFGQGTRLTVV.

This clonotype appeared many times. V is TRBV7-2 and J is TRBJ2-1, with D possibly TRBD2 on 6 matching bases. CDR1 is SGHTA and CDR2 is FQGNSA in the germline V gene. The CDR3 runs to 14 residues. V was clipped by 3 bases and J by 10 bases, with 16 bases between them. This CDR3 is CASSFRDSSLEQFF. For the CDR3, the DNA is TGTGCCAGCAGCTTCCGGGACTCCTCATTGGAGCAGTTCTTC.

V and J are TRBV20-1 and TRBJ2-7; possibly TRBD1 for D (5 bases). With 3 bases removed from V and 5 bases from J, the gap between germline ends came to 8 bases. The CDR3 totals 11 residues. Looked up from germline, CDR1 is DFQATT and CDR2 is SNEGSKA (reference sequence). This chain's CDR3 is CSASQGDEQYF. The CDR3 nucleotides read TGCAGTGCTAGTCAGGGTGACGAGCAGTACTTC.

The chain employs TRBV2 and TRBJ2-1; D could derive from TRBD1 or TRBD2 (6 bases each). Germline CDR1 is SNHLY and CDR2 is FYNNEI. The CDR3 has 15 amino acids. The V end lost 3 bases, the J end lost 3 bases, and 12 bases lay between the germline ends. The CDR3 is CASSERGANYNEQFF. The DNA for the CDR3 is TGTGCCAGCAGTGAGAGGGGGGCGAACTACAATGAGCAGTTCTTC.

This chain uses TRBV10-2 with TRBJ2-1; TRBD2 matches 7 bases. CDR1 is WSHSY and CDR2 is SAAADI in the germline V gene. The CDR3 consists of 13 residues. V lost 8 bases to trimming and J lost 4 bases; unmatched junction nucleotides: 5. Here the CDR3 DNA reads TGCGCCAGCTGTCCTAGCGGTTACAATGAGCAGTTCTTC. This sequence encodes CASCPSGYNEQFF.

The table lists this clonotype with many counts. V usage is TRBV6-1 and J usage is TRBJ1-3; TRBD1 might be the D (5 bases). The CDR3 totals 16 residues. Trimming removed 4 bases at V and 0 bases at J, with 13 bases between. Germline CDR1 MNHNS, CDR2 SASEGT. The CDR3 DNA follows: TGTGCCAGCAGTGGATTCCGGGGCTCCTCTGGAAACACCATATATTTT. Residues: CASSGFRGSSGNTIYF.

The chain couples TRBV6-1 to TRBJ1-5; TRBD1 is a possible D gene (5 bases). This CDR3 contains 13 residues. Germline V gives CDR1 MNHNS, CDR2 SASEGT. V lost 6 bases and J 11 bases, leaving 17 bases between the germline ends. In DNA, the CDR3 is TGTGCCAGCAGGGGGGGAGGTTCAAGCGCCCAGCATTTT. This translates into CASRGGGSSAQHF.

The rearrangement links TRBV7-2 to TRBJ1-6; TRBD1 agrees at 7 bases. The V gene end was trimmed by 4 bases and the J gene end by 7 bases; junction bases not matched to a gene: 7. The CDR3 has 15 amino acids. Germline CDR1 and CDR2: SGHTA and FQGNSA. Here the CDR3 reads CASSSQGTVNSPLHF. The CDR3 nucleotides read TGTGCCAGCAGCTCGCAAGGGACAGTGAATTCACCCCTCCACTTT.

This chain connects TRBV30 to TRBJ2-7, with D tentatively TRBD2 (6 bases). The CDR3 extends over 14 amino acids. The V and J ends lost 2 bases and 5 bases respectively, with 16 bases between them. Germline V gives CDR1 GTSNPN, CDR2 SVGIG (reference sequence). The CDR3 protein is CAWSKRDLRDEQYF. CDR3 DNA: TGTGCCTGGAGTAAAAGGGACTTAAGAGACGAGCAGTACTTC. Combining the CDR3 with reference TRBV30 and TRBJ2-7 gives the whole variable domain SQTIHQWPATLVQPVGSPLSLECTVEGTSNPNLYWYRQAAGRGLQLLFYSVGIGQISSEVPQNLSASRPQDRQFILSSKKLLLSDSGFYLCAWSKRDLRDEQYFGPGTRLTVT.

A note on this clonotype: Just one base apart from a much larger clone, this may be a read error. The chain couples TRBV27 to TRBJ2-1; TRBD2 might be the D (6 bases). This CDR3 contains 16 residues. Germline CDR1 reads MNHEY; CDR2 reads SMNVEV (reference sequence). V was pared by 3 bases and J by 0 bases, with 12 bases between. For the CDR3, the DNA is TGTGCCAGCAGTTTTTATTACGGGAGCTCCTACAATGAGCAGTTCTTC. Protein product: CASSFYYGSSYNEQFF.

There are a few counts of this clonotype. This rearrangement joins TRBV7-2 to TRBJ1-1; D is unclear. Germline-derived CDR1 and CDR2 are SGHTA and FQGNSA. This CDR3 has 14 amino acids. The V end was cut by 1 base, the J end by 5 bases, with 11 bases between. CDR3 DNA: TGTGCCAGCAGCTTAGACTTCGGGAAGACTGAAGCTTTCTTT. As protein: CASSLDFGKTEAFF. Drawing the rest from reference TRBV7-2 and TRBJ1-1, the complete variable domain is GAGVSQSPSNKVTEKGKDVELRCDPISGHTALYWYRQSLGQGLEFLIYFQGNSAPDKSGLPSDRFSAERTGGSVSTLTIQRTQQEDSAVYLCASSLDFGKTEAFFGQGTRLTVV.

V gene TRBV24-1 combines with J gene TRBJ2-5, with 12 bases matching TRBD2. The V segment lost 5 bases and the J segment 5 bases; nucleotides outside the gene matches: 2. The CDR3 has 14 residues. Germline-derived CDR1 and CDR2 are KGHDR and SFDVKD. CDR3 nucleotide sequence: TGTGCCACCAGTGGGACTAGCGGGGTGGAGACCCAGTACTTC. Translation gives CATSGTSGVETQYF.

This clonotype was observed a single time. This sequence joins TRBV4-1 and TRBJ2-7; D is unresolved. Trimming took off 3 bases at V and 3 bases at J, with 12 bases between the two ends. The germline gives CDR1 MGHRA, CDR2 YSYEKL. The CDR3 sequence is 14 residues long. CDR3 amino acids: CASSQTVGSYEQYF. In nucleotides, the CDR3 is TGCGCCAGCAGCCAGACCGTAGGAAGCTACGAGCAGTACTTC.

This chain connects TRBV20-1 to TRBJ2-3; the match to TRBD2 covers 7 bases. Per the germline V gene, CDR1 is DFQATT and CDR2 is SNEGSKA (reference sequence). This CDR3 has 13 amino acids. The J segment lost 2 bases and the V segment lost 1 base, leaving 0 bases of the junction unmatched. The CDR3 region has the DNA TGCAGTGCTAGAGGGGACTACACAGATACGCAGTATTTT. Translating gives CSARGDYTDTQYF.

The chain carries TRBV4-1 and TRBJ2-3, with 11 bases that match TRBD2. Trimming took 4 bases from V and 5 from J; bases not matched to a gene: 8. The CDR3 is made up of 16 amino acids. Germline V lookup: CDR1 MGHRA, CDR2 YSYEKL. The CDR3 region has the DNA TGCGCCAGCAGCCTAATAGCGGGAGGGCCCCAAGATACGCAGTATTTT. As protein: CASSLIAGGPQDTQYF.

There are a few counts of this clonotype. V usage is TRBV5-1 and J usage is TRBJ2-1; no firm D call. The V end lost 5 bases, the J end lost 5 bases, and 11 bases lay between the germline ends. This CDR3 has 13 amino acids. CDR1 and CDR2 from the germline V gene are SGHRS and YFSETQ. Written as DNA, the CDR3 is TGCGCCAGCAGGCCGGATCCGGACAATGAGCAGTTCTTC. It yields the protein CASRPDPDNEQFF.

CDR3 in DNA: TGTGCCAGCAGCCCAGCGGTTCGTAATGAGCAGTTCTTC. Amino acids: CASSPAVRNEQFF. The chain joins TRBV7-2 to TRBJ2-1, with a weak D call TRBD2 (5 bases). The CDR3 runs to 13 residues. The V gene's germline CDR1 is SGHTA and CDR2 FQGNSA. V was clipped by 5 bases and J by 7 bases, with 12 bases between them.

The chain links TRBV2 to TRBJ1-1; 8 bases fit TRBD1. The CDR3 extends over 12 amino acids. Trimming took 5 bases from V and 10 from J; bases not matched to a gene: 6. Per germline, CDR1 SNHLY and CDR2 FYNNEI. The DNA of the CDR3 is TGTGCCAGCAGTTCAGGGGGCGTGCGAGCTTTCTTT. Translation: CASSSGGVRAFF.

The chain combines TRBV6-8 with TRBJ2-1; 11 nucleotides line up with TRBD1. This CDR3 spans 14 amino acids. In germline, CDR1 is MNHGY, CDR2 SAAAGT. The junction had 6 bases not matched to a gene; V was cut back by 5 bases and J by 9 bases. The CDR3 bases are TGTGCCAGCAGTCCCGGGACAGGGGGGTTTGAGCAGTTCTTC. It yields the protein CASSPGTGGFEQFF.

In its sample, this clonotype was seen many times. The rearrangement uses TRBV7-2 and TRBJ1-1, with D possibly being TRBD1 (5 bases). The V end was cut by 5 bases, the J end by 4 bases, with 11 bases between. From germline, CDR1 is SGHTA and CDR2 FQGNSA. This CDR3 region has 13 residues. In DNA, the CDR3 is TGTGCCAGCAGCGGGACTTGGGGCACTGAAGCTTTCTTT. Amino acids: CASSGTWGTEAFF.

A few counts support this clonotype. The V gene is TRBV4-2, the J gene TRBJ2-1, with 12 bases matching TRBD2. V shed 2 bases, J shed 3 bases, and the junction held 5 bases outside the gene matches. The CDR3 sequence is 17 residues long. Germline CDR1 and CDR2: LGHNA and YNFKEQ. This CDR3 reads CASSQRLAGAHYNEQFF. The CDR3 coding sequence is TGTGCCAGCAGCCAAAGACTAGCGGGGGCGCACTACAATGAGCAGTTCTTC.

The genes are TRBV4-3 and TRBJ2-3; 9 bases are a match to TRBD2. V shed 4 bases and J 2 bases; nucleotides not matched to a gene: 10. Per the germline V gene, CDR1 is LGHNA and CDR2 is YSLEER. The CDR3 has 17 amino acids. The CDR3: CASSPRSSGRNTDTQYF. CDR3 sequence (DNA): TGCGCCAGCAGCCCCCGCTCCAGCGGGAGGAACACAGATACGCAGTATTTT.

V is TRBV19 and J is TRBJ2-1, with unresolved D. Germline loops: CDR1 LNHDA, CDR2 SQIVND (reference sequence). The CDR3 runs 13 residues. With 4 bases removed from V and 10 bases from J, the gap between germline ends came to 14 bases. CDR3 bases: TGTGCCAGTAGTAGCGTCCCGGGCGGCGAGCAGTTCTTC. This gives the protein CASSSVPGGEQFF. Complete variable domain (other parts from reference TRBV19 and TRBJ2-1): DGGITQSPKYLFRKEGQNVTLSCEQNLNHDAMYWYRQDPGQGLRLIYYSQIVNDFQKGDIAEGYSVSREKKESFPLTVTSAQKNPTAFYLCASSSVPGGEQFFGPGTRLTVL.

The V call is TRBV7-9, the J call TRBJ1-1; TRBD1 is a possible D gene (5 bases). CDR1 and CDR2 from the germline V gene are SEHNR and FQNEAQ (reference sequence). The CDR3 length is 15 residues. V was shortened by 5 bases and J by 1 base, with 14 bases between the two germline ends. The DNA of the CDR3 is TGTGCCAGCAGCAAGGGGTTCGGACAGAACACTGAAGCTTTCTTT. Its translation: CASSKGFGQNTEAFF.

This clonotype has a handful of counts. The CDR3 loop is CASSLEPHEGLGRYNEQFF. The CDR3 DNA reads as TGTGCCAGCAGCTTAGAACCCCACGAGGGACTAGGGCGGTACAATGAGCAGTTCTTC. The V call is TRBV7-9, the J call TRBJ2-1; 8 bases agree with TRBD2. Germline-derived CDR1 and CDR2 are SEHNR and FQNEAQ (reference sequence). The CDR3 has 19 residues. The trim removed 1 base at V and 4 bases at J, leaving 15 bases unmatched.